A selection of T cell receptor beta chains follows, all from one sample in a study of human T cells and chemical hapten exposure. TCRdb reprocessed the RACE reads with MiXCR, giving one entry per CDR3 protein. The table has roughly 380,000 distinct CDR3 sequences, nearly 5% seen once. Specimen: whole blood, collected in connection with sensitization to the hapten diphenylcyclopropenone (DPC). The receptor set was obtained from a woman aged 50 to 60 with alopecia areata. Some clones in this sample may be carry-over from other donors' samples. The CDR3 runs from the conserved cysteine through the conserved F or W. D genes are given only for firm matches. Rows may omit the clone size; those that give it use once, few, many or a size class.

>TRBD1|TRBV11-2|TRBJ1-1|few
TGTGCCAGCAGCTCCGGGACAGCCTCTGAAGCTTTCTTT
CASSSGTASEAFF
>TRBD2|TRBV6-5|TRBJ2-2|few
TGTGCCAGCAGTTACTTTGGCGGGAGTGGCACCGGGGAGCTGTTTTTT
CASSYFGGSGTGELFF
>TRBD1|TRBV12-3/TRBV12-4|TRBJ2-1|many
TGTGCCAGCAGTGATGGACAGGGGCCTAATGAGCAGTTCTTC
CASSDGQGPNEQFF
>TRBD1|TRBV10-3|TRBJ1-2|many
TGTGCCATCACCTCGGACAGGCCCAATGGCTACACCTTC
CAITSDRPNGYTF
>.|TRBV29-1|TRBJ1-3|many
TGCAGCGTTCAGGTTCTCTCTGGAAACACCATATATTTT
CSVQVLSGNTIYF
>TRBD1|TRBV28|TRBJ2-3|many
TGTGCCAGCGCCACTTCACAGGGGACAGATACGCAGTATTTT
CASATSQGTDTQYF
>TRBD1|TRBV12-3/TRBV12-4|TRBJ2-3|.
TGTGCCAGCAGCCCCGGGACAGGTTATACAGATACGCAGTATTTT
CASSPGTGYTDTQYF
>.|TRBV6-2/TRBV6-3|TRBJ1-5|.
TGTGCCAGCAGTTACAGGACAGATTTGGGTAGCAATCAGCCCCAGCATTTT
CASSYRTDLGSNQPQHF
>.|TRBV3-1|TRBJ1-1|few
TGTGCCAGCAGCCAGAAAGGGGACTACACTGAAGCTTTCTTT
CASSQKGDYTEAFF
>.|TRBV5-4|TRBJ1-1|many
TGTGCCAGCAGCCGCTCGGGAGTGAGTGGCACTGAAGCTTTCTTT
CASSRSGVSGTEAFF
>.|TRBV5-5|TRBJ2-7|many
TGTGCCTGCAGCGGGACAGGAGGAACCTACGAGCAGTACTTC
CACSGTGGTYEQYF
>.|TRBV30|TRBJ2-1|.
TGTGCCTGGAGTGGGGCTGCTGAGCAGTTCTTC
CAWSGAAEQFF
>.|TRBV27|TRBJ2-1|many
TGTGCCAGCAGTCCGTCTCCCGGGTTCTCCTACAATGAGCAGTTCTTC
CASSPSPGFSYNEQFF
>TRBD2|TRBV6-5|TRBJ2-7|many
TGTGCCAGCAGTTCCCCTGCGGGGGACTCCTACGAGCAGTACTTC
CASSSPAGDSYEQYF
>.|TRBV6-6|TRBJ1-2|many
TGTGCCAGCAGTTACTTGGATCGAGATGGCTACACCTTC
CASSYLDRDGYTF
>TRBD1|TRBV15|TRBJ2-7|many
TGTGCCACCAGAGCCGGGACAGTCTCCTACGAGCAGTACTTC
CATRAGTVSYEQYF
>.|TRBV12-3/TRBV12-4|TRBJ2-7|.
TGTGCCAGCAGTTTAGCGGATTACGAGCAGTACTTC
CASSLADYEQYF
>.|TRBV5-5|TRBJ2-5|many
TGTGCCAGCAGCCCCACCAAGACCCAGTACTTC
CASSPTKTQYF
>.|TRBV2|TRBJ1-5|many
TGTGCCAGCAGTGAACTTGCAGGGAATCAGCCCCAGCATTTT
CASSELAGNQPQHF
>.|TRBV6-1|TRBJ1-1|few
TGTGCCAGCACTCTAGAGACAGCGAACACTGAAGCTTTCTTT
CASTLETANTEAFF
>.|TRBV7-9|TRBJ1-4|.
TGTGCCAGCAGCTTAGCCCGACGTACTCAGAGTGAAAAACTGTTTTTT
CASSLARRTQSEKLFF
>.|TRBV3-1|TRBJ1-3|many
TGTGCCAGCAGCCAAGCCAGTGGGTCCAACACCATATATTTT
CASSQASGSNTIYF
>TRBD1|TRBV4-1|TRBJ1-1|many
TGCGCCAGCAGCCAGAGACAGGGGGCGGCTGAAGCTTTCTTT
CASSQRQGAAEAFF
>.|TRBV7-9|TRBJ2-7|many
TGTGCCAGCAGCTTACAGGGGGGGGCCTCCTACGAGCAGTACTTC
CASSLQGGASYEQYF
>.|TRBV10-3|TRBJ2-7|many
TGTGCCATCAGTGAGATCCGCAATCGCCACGAGCAGTACTTC
CAISEIRNRHEQYF
>.|TRBV20-1|TRBJ1-4|.
TGCAGTGCTAGATCGGGGTTTGGGGAAAAACTGTTTTTT
CSARSGFGEKLFF
>.|TRBV4-1|TRBJ2-7|few
TGCGCCAGCAGCCAAGATCCCACCCCCTACGAGCAGTACTTC
CASSQDPTPYEQYF
>TRBD1|TRBV2|TRBJ1-5|few
TGTGCCAGCAGTTTCGACAGGGCTGGGAATCAGCCCCAGCATTTT
CASSFDRAGNQPQHF
>.|TRBV12-3/TRBV12-4|TRBJ1-1|.
TGTGCCAGCAGTTATTGGGAAGTGAACACTGAAGCTTTCTTT
CASSYWEVNTEAFF
>.|TRBV5-6|TRBJ1-2|many
TGTGCCAGCAGCTTGGGGGCCGGGGTTGGCTACACCTTC
CASSLGAGVGYTF
>.|TRBV2|TRBJ2-2|.
TGTGCCAGCAGTGGTCCCGGGACACTTTCCACCGGGGAGCTGTTTTTT
CASSGPGTLSTGELFF
>.|TRBV4-3|TRBJ2-1|.
TGCGCCAGCAGCCCAGAACCTAGCGCCTACAATGAGCAGTTCTTC
CASSPEPSAYNEQFF
>TRBD2|TRBV6-5|TRBJ2-1|.
TGTGCCAGCAGCCCCTTTGCAGCGGGAGGTTCCAATGAGCAGTTCTTC
CASSPFAAGGSNEQFF
>.|TRBV7-9|TRBJ2-3|many
TGTGCCAGCAGCACGCTTTTGGCGGATACGCAGTATTTT
CASSTLLADTQYF
>TRBD2|TRBV12-3/TRBV12-4|TRBJ2-3|many
TGTGCCAGCAGCCTAACAGGACTAGCGGGAGGAGCAGATACGCAGTATTTT
CASSLTGLAGGADTQYF
>TRBD2|TRBV7-6|TRBJ2-3|.
TGTGCCAGCAGCTTAACGGCGGGGGGGTTAACAGATACGCAGTATTTT
CASSLTAGGLTDTQYF
>.|TRBV23-1|TRBJ2-2|many
TGCGCCAGCAGTCAACAAAGGACAGACACCGGGGAGCTGTTTTTT
CASSQQRTDTGELFF
>TRBD1|TRBV5-6|TRBJ2-7|.
TGTGCCAGCAGCTCGGGACAGGCCTCCTACGAGCAGTACTTC
CASSSGQASYEQYF
>.|TRBV28|TRBJ2-1|many
TGTGCCAGCACCCTCCCTAAGGGCTGGAACAATGAGCAGTTCTTC
CASTLPKGWNNEQFF
>TRBD1|TRBV20-1|TRBJ1-2|many
TGCAGTGCTTGGACAGGGTTTGGCTACACCTTC
CSAWTGFGYTF
>TRBD2|TRBV20-1|TRBJ2-7|many
TGCAGTGCTACAGTAGCGGGAGACGAGCAGTACTTC
CSATVAGDEQYF
>TRBD1|TRBV2|TRBJ1-5|.
TGTGCCAGCAGAGGGGACAGTGATCAGCCCCAGCATTTT
CASRGDSDQPQHF
>.|TRBV20-1|TRBJ1-2|.
TGCAGTGCTAGAGGGCCTAACTATGGCTACACCTTC
CSARGPNYGYTF
>.|TRBV10-3|TRBJ2-3|.
TGTGCCATCAGTGACCCTCTAGTGGGAGGCACAGATACGCAGTATTTT
CAISDPLVGGTDTQYF
>.|TRBV12-3/TRBV12-4|TRBJ2-5|many
TGTGCCAGCAGTTCCTCGACGGTCTGGGGGACCCAGTACTTC
CASSSSTVWGTQYF
>.|TRBV28|TRBJ1-6|many
TGTGCCAGCAGTTTATCGGACAGAAGGCGTCAATCCCCCCTCCACTTT
CASSLSDRRRQSPLHF
>.|TRBV20-1|TRBJ2-1|many
TGCAGTGCCATTGGGGGGGCTTCCTACAATGAGCAGTTCTTC
CSAIGGASYNEQFF
>.|TRBV6-1|TRBJ1-5|few
TGTGCCAGCAGTGAAGCAGGACCCATTAGCAATCAGCCCCAGCATTTT
CASSEAGPISNQPQHF
>.|TRBV27|TRBJ2-7|many
TGTGCCAGCAGTCCTACTGACAGTTACGAGCAGTACTTC
CASSPTDSYEQYF
>TRBD2|TRBV6-5|TRBJ2-5|many
TGTGCCAGCAGTTATACCCCGGGACTCCCGGGAGGGACCCAGTACTTC
CASSYTPGLPGGTQYF
>.|TRBV19|TRBJ2-6|many
TGTGCCAGCCAGGACCGAGTCTCTGGGGCCAACGTCCTGACTTTC
CASQDRVSGANVLTF